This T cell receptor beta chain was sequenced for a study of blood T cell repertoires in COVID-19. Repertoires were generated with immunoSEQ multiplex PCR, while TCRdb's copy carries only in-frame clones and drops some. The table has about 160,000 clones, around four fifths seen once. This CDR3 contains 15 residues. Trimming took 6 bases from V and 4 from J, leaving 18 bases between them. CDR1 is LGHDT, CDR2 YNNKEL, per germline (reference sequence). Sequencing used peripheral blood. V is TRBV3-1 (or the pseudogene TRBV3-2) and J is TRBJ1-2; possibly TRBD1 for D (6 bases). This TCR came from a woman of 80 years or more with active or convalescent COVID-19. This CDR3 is CASRSSGTQIYGYTF. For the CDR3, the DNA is TGTGCCAGCAGGTCGTCCGGGACACAGATCTATGGCTACACCTTC.